The next 3 T cell receptor beta chains were all read from a single sample in a study of cytomegalovirus exposure and HLA in healthy donors. A multiplex PCR was run with 60 Vbeta primers and 13 Jbeta primers. TCRdb's copy holds only in-frame clones and misses some; the assay was immunoSEQ multiplex PCR. There are 250,000 to 300,000 clones in the sample; approximately 85% occur only once, and 1.5% to 2.5% lies in the top ten. Material: PBMCs. The receptors come from a woman aged 40 to 50 in good health and CMV-seropositive.

This sequence joins TRBV7-2 and TRBJ2-7, with 9 bases matching TRBD2. Per germline, CDR1 SGHTA and CDR2 FQGNSA. J lost 6 bases, V lost 5 bases, and 8 bases had no gene match. The CDR3 is 14 amino acids. The CDR3 nucleotides are TGTGCCAGCAGCCCTCCGCTAGCGGGAATCGAGCAGTACTTC. Translated, it gives CASSPPLAGIEQYF.

This clone was counted only a few times. V is TRBV19 and J is TRBJ1-1, with D hard to call. Germline CDR1 reads LNHDA; CDR2 reads SQIVND (reference sequence). V was shortened by 3 bases and J by 7 bases, with 12 bases between the two germline ends. The CDR3 totals 13 residues. The DNA for the CDR3 is TGTGCCAGTAGTATCATCGGAGAGGGTGAAGCTTTCTTT. It is translated as CASSIIGEGEAFF.

The CDR3 coding sequence is TGTGCCAGCAGCTTAGCGGGAGGGCTCCCAGATACGCAGTATTTT. Protein product: CASSLAGGLPDTQYF. This chain joins TRBV11-3 and TRBJ2-3; 8 bases match TRBD2. The J segment lost 4 bases and the V segment lost 1 base, leaving 4 bases of the junction unmatched. Germline CDR1 reads SGHNT; CDR2 reads YENEEA. There are 15 residues in the CDR3.